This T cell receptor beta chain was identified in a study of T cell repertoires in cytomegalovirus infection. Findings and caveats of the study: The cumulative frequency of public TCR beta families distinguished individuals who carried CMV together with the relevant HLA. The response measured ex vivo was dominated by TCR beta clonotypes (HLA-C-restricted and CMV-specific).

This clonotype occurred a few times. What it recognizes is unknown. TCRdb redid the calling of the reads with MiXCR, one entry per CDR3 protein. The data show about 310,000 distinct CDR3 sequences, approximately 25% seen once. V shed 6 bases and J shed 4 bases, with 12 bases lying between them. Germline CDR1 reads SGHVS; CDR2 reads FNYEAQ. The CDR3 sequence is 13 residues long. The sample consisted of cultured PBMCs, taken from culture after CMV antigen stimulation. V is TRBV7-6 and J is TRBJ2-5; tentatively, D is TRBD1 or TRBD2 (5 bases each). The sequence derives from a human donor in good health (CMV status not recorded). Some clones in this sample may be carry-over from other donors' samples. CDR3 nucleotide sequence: TGTGCCAGCAGTCAGGGCGGAGGAGAGACCCAGTACTTC. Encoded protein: CASSQGGGETQYF.